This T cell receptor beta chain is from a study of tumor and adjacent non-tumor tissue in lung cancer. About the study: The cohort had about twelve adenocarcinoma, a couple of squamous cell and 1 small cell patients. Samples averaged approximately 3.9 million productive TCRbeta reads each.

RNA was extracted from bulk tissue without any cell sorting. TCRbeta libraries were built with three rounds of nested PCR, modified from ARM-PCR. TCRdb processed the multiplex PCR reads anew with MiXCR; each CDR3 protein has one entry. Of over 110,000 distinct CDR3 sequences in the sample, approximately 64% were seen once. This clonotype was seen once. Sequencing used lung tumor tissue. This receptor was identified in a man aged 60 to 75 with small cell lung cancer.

This CDR3 is CAWGEGPISYEQYF. CDR3 nucleotides: TGTGCCTGGGGGGAGGGCCCCATCTCCTACGAGCAGTACTTC. The J gene is TRBJ2-7, the V gene TRBV30; TRBD2 agrees at 7 bases. Trimming removed 5 bases from V and 0 bases from J; junction bases left unmatched: 7. This CDR3 spans 14 amino acids. Germline-derived CDR1 and CDR2 are GTSNPN and SVGIG (reference sequence).